The rows below give T cell receptor beta chains drawn from one sample of a study of breast tumors, draining lymph nodes, adjacent tissues. TCRdb re-called the multiplex PCR reads with MiXCR, one entry per CDR3 protein. The repertoire holds 100,000 to 150,000 distinct CDR3 sequences, with nearly 20% as singletons. The sequenced sample was axillary lymph node tissue. These receptors were taken from a female donor with breast cancer. Some clones in this sample may be carry-over from other donors' samples. Both conserved end residues are trimmed from each CDR3.

j_gene | v_gene | CDR3aa
TRBJ2-3 | TRBV9 | ASSVELFSADTQY
TRBJ2-1 | TRBV9 | ASSVAGGNKQF
TRBJ2-3 | TRBV6-5 | ASRPTRGGGRADTQY
TRBJ2-7 | TRBV11-2 | ASSSGVWAGETYEQY
TRBJ1-6 | TRBV18 | ASSPDNSPLH
TRBJ2-7 | TRBV20-1 | SARDPSGGAGEQY
TRBJ1-5 | TRBV11-3 | ASSNIPRGGNQPQH
TRBJ1-3 | TRBV2 | ASSVEGAGNTIC
TRBJ2-5 | TRBV29-1 | SAGQETQY
TRBJ2-2 | TRBV19 | ASKQGLWAGELF
TRBJ2-2 | TRBV20-1 | SARLAGDTGELF
TRBJ2-2 | TRBV20-1 | SARDTPSTGELF
TRBJ2-4 | TRBV20-1 | SPSGGRAKNIQY
TRBJ1-5 | TRBV28 | ASSFPGRDPDQPQH
TRBJ1-2 | TRBV3-1 | ASSQVRQGYGYT
TRBJ1-2 | TRBV11-2 | ASSPRGESLYGYT
TRBJ2-7 | TRBV10-3 | AISLRGPGYEQY
TRBJ1-5 | TRBV20-1 | SASWRDSNQPQH
TRBJ2-5 | TRBV3-1 | ASSQPQLPQY
TRBJ1-4 | TRBV3-1 | ASGGTVREKLF
TRBJ2-1 | TRBV5-1 | ASSPVSGGINEQF